The rows below give T cell receptor beta chains drawn from one sample of a study of radiation and T cells in renal cell carcinoma. TCRdb's copy holds only in-frame clones and misses some; the assay was immunoSEQ multiplex PCR. The table includes about 23,000 clones, 45% to 65% detected once. The sample here was tumor tissue, taken from a patient whose treatment was nephrectomy without radiotherapy. These TCRs come from a human donor with renal cell carcinoma. Both conserved end residues are part of each CDR3. Each record gives: D gene, J gene, clone size, V gene, CDR3 protein, CDR3 DNA. The D gene is left open where the match is weak. Clone size is given for some rows only: seen once, a few or many times, or a class if the clone is expanded.

.	TRBJ2-7	.	TRBV5-4	CASSPLNGAYEQYF	TGCGCCAGCAGCCCGCTGAACGGAGCCTACGAGCAGTACTTC
.	TRBJ2-5	.	TRBV6-6	CASIRDTQETQYF	TGTGCCAGCATTAGGGACACCCAAGAGACCCAGTACTTC
.	TRBJ1-1	.	TRBV19	CASRPRGDTEAFF	TGTGCCAGTAGGCCCCGGGGGGACACTGAAGCTTTCTTT
TRBD1	TRBJ1-2	.	TRBV4-3	CASSQDRVAGYTF	TGCGCCAGCAGCCAGGACAGGGTCGCTGGCTACACCTTC
.	TRBJ2-5	.	TRBV27	CASSFLGARETQYF	TGTGCCAGCAGTTTTTTGGGGGCAAGGGAGACCCAGTACTTC
.	TRBJ2-5	.	TRBV5-1	CASSLGLHGVQETQYF	TGCGCCAGCAGCTTGGGGCTCCACGGCGTCCAAGAGACCCAGTACTTC
TRBD1	TRBJ1-1	once	TRBV9	CASSVGTGGKLNTEAFF	TGTGCCAGCAGCGTAGGAACAGGGGGCAAGCTCAACACTGAAGCTTTCTTT
.	TRBJ2-2	.	TRBV18	CASSPPTRAGTGELFF	TGTGCCAGCTCACCACCGACCCGGGCCGGCACCGGGGAGCTGTTTTTT
TRBD1	TRBJ1-1	.	TRBV5-1	CASSRGQGATEAFF	TGCGCCAGCAGCCGTGGACAGGGGGCGACTGAAGCTTTCTTT
.	TRBJ1-4	.	TRBV7-2	CASSSPRHQKLFF	TGTGCCAGCAGCTCGCCCAGACACCAAAAACTGTTTTTT
TRBD2	TRBJ2-3	once	TRBV7-8	CASSLGGLVARDTQYF	TGTGCCAGCAGCTTAGGGGGACTAGTGGCTCGGGATACGCAGTATTTT
.	TRBJ2-2	.	TRBV9	CASSVGGAGTGELFF	TGTGCCAGCAGCGTAGGAGGGGCGGGAACCGGGGAGCTGTTTTTT
.	TRBJ1-6	few	TRBV25-1	CASSEWGRGSTNSPLHF	TGTGCCAGCAGTGAATGGGGACGCGGCAGTACCAATTCACCCCTCCACTTT
.	TRBJ1-1	.	TRBV6-5	CASHMRPPLNTEAFF	TGTGCCAGCCATATGAGGCCTCCTCTGAACACTGAAGCTTTCTTT
.	TRBJ2-3	.	TRBV29-1	CSVDRGALDTQYF	TGCAGCGTTGACAGAGGGGCCTTAGATACGCAGTATTTT
.	TRBJ1-2	few	TRBV2	CASSLPGTNYGYTF	TGTGCCAGCAGCTTACCAGGGACGAACTATGGCTACACCTTC
.	TRBJ1-5	.	TRBV11-2	CASSAQAGVGQPQHF	TGTGCCAGCAGTGCCCAGGCGGGGGTTGGTCAGCCCCAGCATTTT
.	TRBJ1-5	.	TRBV9	CASSVAGQGSNPNQPQHF	TGTGCCAGCAGCGTAGCAGGGCAAGGCAGCAATCCCAATCAGCCCCAGCATTTT
TRBD1	TRBJ1-1	few	TRBV10-2	CASRTGLNTEAFF	TGCGCCAGCAGGACAGGGCTGAACACTGAAGCTTTCTTT
.	TRBJ1-1	.	TRBV10-3	CAISDRPNTEAFF	TGTGCCATCAGTGACAGGCCGAACACTGAAGCTTTCTTT
TRBD2	TRBJ2-7	.	TRBV6-6	CASSQGLAGPTEQYF	TGTGCCAGCAGTCAGGGACTAGCGGGGCCTACGGAGCAGTACTTC
.	TRBJ2-5	.	TRBV9	CASSVGGQETQYF	TGTGCCAGCAGCGTAGGGGGGCAAGAGACCCAGTACTTC
.	TRBJ2-3	.	TRBV4-1	CASSQGDSRDTQYF	TGCGCCAGCAGCCAAGGAGACTCTCGGGATACGCAGTATTTT
.	TRBJ1-1	few	TRBV29-1	CSAGTTNMNTEAFF	TGCAGCGCTGGGACAACCAACATGAACACTGAAGCTTTCTTT
TRBD2	TRBJ2-3	.	TRBV7-8	CASREALAGGQDTQYF	TGTGCCAGCAGGGAGGCCTTAGCGGGGGGGCAAGATACGCAGTATTTT
.	TRBJ1-3	.	TRBV9	CASSVGQTYSGNTIYF	TGTGCCAGCAGCGTAGGGCAGACCTACTCTGGAAACACCATATATTTT
TRBD1	TRBJ2-7	.	TRBV6-5	CASSLRGLYEQYF	TGTGCCAGCAGTTTAAGGGGGCTCTACGAGCAGTACTTC
.	TRBJ2-2	.	TRBV9	CASSPTDSYFTGELFF	TGTGCCAGCAGCCCGACGGACAGTTACTTCACCGGGGAGCTGTTTTTT
TRBD1	TRBJ1-4	.	TRBV9	CASNLRIFGTGGAFSNEKLFF	TGTGCCAGCAACCTAAGAATCTTTGGGACAGGGGGCGCTTTTAGTAATGAAAAACTGTTTTTT
TRBD1	TRBJ1-1	.	TRBV7-9	CASSWTGEAFF	TGTGCCAGCAGCTGGACAGGCGAAGCTTTCTTT
.	TRBJ2-3	.	TRBV14	CASSLDLQQYF	TGTGCCAGCAGCCTGGACCTTCAGCAGTATTTT
.	TRBJ1-3	.	TRBV5-5	CASSLLSSGNTIYF	TGTGCCAGCAGCTTGCTGAGCTCTGGAAACACCATATATTTT
.	TRBJ1-2	few	TRBV5-1	CASSARGSRGSEGYTF	TGCGCCAGCAGCGCGCGGGGCTCGAGGGGGTCGGAGGGCTACACCTTC
TRBD2	TRBJ2-5	.	TRBV7-9	CASSPLAGENQETQYF	TGTGCCAGCAGCCCACTAGCGGGGGAGAACCAAGAGACCCAGTACTTC
TRBD2	TRBJ2-2	.	TRBV7-2	CASSLENLAVYPGELFF	TGTGCCAGCAGCTTAGAGAACCTAGCGGTTTACCCCGGGGAGCTGTTTTTT
TRBD1	TRBJ1-4	.	TRBV27	CASSPLPGQGRKNEKLFF	TGTGCCAGCAGTCCCCTTCCGGGACAGGGACGTAAAAATGAAAAACTGTTTTTT
.	TRBJ1-1	few	TRBV6-4	CASSPTQANTEAFF	TGTGCCAGCAGCCCCACCCAGGCGAACACTGAAGCTTTCTTT
TRBD1	TRBJ2-7	.	TRBV27	CASSLRQGDVYEQYF	TGTGCCAGCAGTTTACGACAGGGGGACGTTTACGAGCAGTACTTC
.	TRBJ1-4	.	TRBV5-4	CASALGGGLSEKLFF	TGTGCCAGCGCCTTAGGGGGGGGTCTCTCCGAAAAACTGTTTTTT
.	TRBJ1-5	.	TRBV4-3	CASSQEQGSNQPQHF	TGCGCCAGCAGCCAAGAACAGGGTAGCAATCAGCCCCAGCATTTT
.	TRBJ1-6	.	TRBV5-5	CASSFGGVNYNSPLHF	TGTGCCAGCAGCTTCGGAGGGGTCAACTATAATTCACCCCTCCACTTT
.	TRBJ1-1	few	TRBV7-2	CASSLTGVWDEAFF	TGTGCCAGCAGCTTGACCGGGGTTTGGGATGAAGCTTTCTTT
TRBD1	TRBJ2-7	.	TRBV6-5	CASSDLGQGNSEQYF	TGTGCCAGCAGTGACTTAGGACAGGGGAACTCCGAGCAGTACTTC
TRBD2	TRBJ2-3	.	TRBV25-1	CATRGTIETDTQYF	TGTGCCACCCGAGGGACTATAGAAACAGATACGCAGTATTTT
.	TRBJ2-7	.	TRBV7-2	CASEGEPYEQYF	TGTGCCAGCGAAGGGGAACCCTACGAGCAGTACTTC
.	TRBJ1-2	.	TRBV2	CASILGSGNGYTF	.
.	TRBJ1-1	many	TRBV25-1	CASSEATEAFF	TGTGCCAGCAGTGAGGCCACTGAAGCTTTCTTT
.	TRBJ1-2	.	TRBV7-2	CASSLFKQNYGYTF	TGTGCCAGCAGCTTATTTAAACAGAACTATGGCTACACCTTC
TRBD1	TRBJ1-1	.	TRBV5-4	CASSPGVMTGETEAFF	TGTGCCAGCAGCCCGGGTGTCATGACAGGGGAGACTGAAGCTTTCTTT
TRBD1	TRBJ2-1	medium-sized	TRBV5-6	CASSLTGDEQFF	TGTGCCAGCAGCCTGACAGGGGATGAGCAGTTCTTC
.	TRBJ1-2	many	TRBV4-3	CASSQGSDGYGYTF	TGCGCCAGCAGCCAAGGTTCGGACGGCTATGGCTACACCTTC
.	TRBJ1-1	.	TRBV27	CASSFRGGAGTEAFF	TGTGCCAGCAGTTTCCGGGGGGGAGCGGGCACTGAAGCTTTCTTT
.	TRBJ2-6	.	TRBV5-4	CASSSDSQGANVLTF	TGTGCCAGCAGCTCCGACTCTCAGGGGGCCAACGTCCTGACTTTC
.	TRBJ2-5	.	TRBV5-6	CASSLGARETQYF	TGTGCCAGCAGCTTGGGGGCAAGAGAGACCCAGTACTTC